This T cell receptor (beta chain) was documented in a study of blood T cell repertoires in COVID-19. Some clones are missing from TCRdb's copy, which holds only in-frame ones; the method was immunoSEQ multiplex PCR. The table has approximately 200,000 clones, around 81% seen once. CDR1 and CDR2 from the germline V gene are SEHNR and FQNEAQ (reference sequence). The CDR3 loop spans 14 amino acids. Trimming stripped 7 bases from V and 5 bases from J, with 14 bases between. The V gene is TRBV7-9, the J gene TRBJ1-4; tentatively, D is TRBD1 (6 bases). The clonotype originates from a woman between 40 and 50 years old with acute COVID-19. The sample taken for sequencing was PBMCs or T cells enriched from blood (not recorded which). The CDR3 DNA reads TGTGCCAGCATCCAGGGGAGGGGGAATGAAAAACTGTTTTTT. This sequence encodes CASIQGRGNEKLFF.